Detailed here is one TCR beta chain. Its antigen remains undetermined. Base qualities were left out, and no much larger clone turns up one base away. The donors were healthy, HIV-negative adults with no recently reported acute infections or vaccinations. Every donor was a Caucasian adult residing in Nashville, Tennessee, USA. CD4+ T cells were enriched through magnetic negative selection, after which naive cells were positively selected on CD45RA and the remaining negative fraction served as the memory subset. Blood was collected by leukapheresis, and PBMCs were isolated by Ficoll-Histopaque density gradient centrifugation and then cryopreserved in liquid nitrogen vapor phase. Analytical flow cytometry was used to check the purity and quantity of each magnetically sorted T cell population. Each sorted fraction had its genomic DNA isolated and then quantified by UV absorbance on a Nanodrop 2000c. Germline trimming amounts to 5 bases on V and 9 bases on J, with 2 as the count of junction bases outside the gene matches. From cysteine to phenylalanine, the CDR3 is 13 amino acids long. Only CDR3 DNA remains: 39 bases, in frame from the first base. From a lookup of the germline V gene, CDR1 and CDR2 are LGHNT and FRNRAP.

The data derive from a study of shared clonotypes between healthy human individuals (dated by TCRdb to 2019 to 2021). For the study in its entirety: A few men and a couple of women, aged 18 to 49 years, made up the cohort. For each donor, three plates each were used for CD4 naive and CD4 memory, two plates were used for CD8 naive, and one plate was used for CD8 memory. Each donor's leukapheresis produced roughly between about 0.9 and 9.5 billion PBMCs. Different laboratories and diverse techniques were used to prepare libraries and sequence TCR repertoires, to increase sequencing depth and limit assay-specific biases. Blood TCR repertoires of five healthy adults were deeply sequenced to estimate repertoire size and the extent of clonotype sharing between individuals.

Study-wide findings and limitations: Based on pairwise subsampling, the degree of clonotype sharing among donors was expected to be affected by sequencing depth. Sampling was restricted to blood, and TCR repertoires in tissue are likely to differ from TCR repertoires in blood. Compared with non-shared clonotypes, the clonotypes found in all four sorted-subset donors had higher generation probabilities. Even with the large sequencing depth, rarefaction of the sorted-subset datasets indicated that sequencing was incomplete. Estimated clonotype richness was generally larger for naive than for memory subsets. Across a few donors, approximately 4.9% of naive CD4, roughly 3.5% of naive CD8, 2.3% of memory CD4, and roughly 0.4% of memory CD8 clonotypes were shared. Because the study included a small number of donors, the genetic and exposure-history diversity represented was limited.

Using the deep immunoSEQ assay, multiplex PCR amplified TCR CDR3 regions from genomic DNA. For each cell subset, the extracted genomic DNA was distributed evenly across all wells of several immunoSEQ 96-well plates, and each plate served as one replicate. For sorted subsets, approximately 0.2 ug of genomic DNA, equivalent to 30,000 or so T cell genomes, went into each replicate PCR. Purified libraries were measured with a Qubit 3.0 fluorometer, size-checked on a Bioanalyzer 2100, and measured again with the KAPA Library Quantification kit. Every immunoSEQ 96-well plate was sequenced on a separate single-read 150-cycle Illumina NextSeq 550 flow cell. The paper's processing steps were these. The immunoSEQ output contained only junctional sequences without quality scores, so filtering could not match that applied to full-length reads. To assign V/J genes and CDR3, sequences were annotated against IMGT germline references using PyIR, a Python wrapper for IgBLAST v1.9. Reads were removed for weak V/J assignments (E-value above 1e-6), missing CDR3, stop codons, out-of-frame junctions, or ambiguous translated residues. V3J clonotypes were defined as sequences sharing an identical inferred V gene, J gene, and CDR3 amino acid sequence. Percentage overlap between repertoires was computed as shared unique clonotypes divided by the size of the smaller repertoire. Repertoire richness was assessed with RTK rarefaction, the Chao1 estimator, and Recon v2.1 estimates of unobserved clonotypes. Generation probabilities were computed with OLGA for all TCRbeta clonotypes obtained by the gDNA method from a handful of donors. TCRdb's version of the immuneACCESS table is confined to in-frame rearrangements and falls short of the full clone set. An unresolved V gene accounts for under half of the shortfall where checked; the remainder is of unknown origin. V, J and clone size reflect that table, while D and trimming were determined from the DNA. The sample has 900,000 to 1,200,000 clones on record, about four fifths of them singletons. The ten largest clones add up to roughly 0.65% of the sample.

This chain joins TRBV12-5 to TRBJ2-1; 12 of the junction bases match TRBD2. Material: memory CD4+ T cells from PBMCs. The sample's cell subset or site label is to be understood as: CD45RA-negative fraction. The clonotype originates from a young man in good health. Some clones in this sample may be carry-over from other donors' samples. The CDR3 amino acid sequence is: CASGLGLAGEQFF. DNA sequence: TGTGCTAGTGGTCTGGGACTAGCGGGTGAGCAGTTCTTC.